These 19 T cell receptor beta chains were all obtained from the same sample, sequenced in a study of blood T cell repertoires in COVID-19 (dated by TCRdb to between 2020 and 2021). Library creation used the immunoSEQ multiplex PCR assay. TCRdb mirrors the immuneACCESS table, restricted to in-frame sequences. Some clones are absent from its copies; in checked studies, under half trace to an unresolved V gene, and the reason for the others is unknown. This sample lists some 100,000 clones; approximately 90% were detected once. Clones ranked in the top ten supply 4.8% of the sample. Sequencing was carried out using peripheral blood. These receptors originate from a woman older than 75 with active COVID-19.

The chain has TRBV7-3 and TRBJ2-3, with 9 bases aligning to TRBD1. The CDR3 consists of 16 residues. From germline, CDR1 is SGHTA and CDR2 FQGTGA. J lost 3 bases, V lost 2 bases, and 6 bases had no gene match. The chain's CDR3 is CASSLSGQGVTDTQYF. The CDR3 region has the DNA TGTGCCAGCAGCTTATCGGGACAGGGTGTGACAGATACGCAGTATTTT.

This chain links TRBV25-1 with TRBJ2-3; no reliable D call. V lost 4 bases, J lost 3 bases, and 14 bases lay in between. The CDR3 extends over 15 amino acids. Per the germline V gene, CDR1 is MGHDK and CDR2 is SYGVNS. Here the CDR3 DNA reads TGTGCCAGCAGTGGTCGGTCCCCGAGAACAGATACGCAGTATTTT. Its protein is CASSGRSPRTDTQYF. The entire variable domain, with the rest obtained from reference TRBV25-1 and TRBJ2-3, is as follows: EADIYQTPRYLVIGTGKKITLECSQTMGHDKMYWYQQDPGMELHLIHYSYGVNSTEKGDLSSESTVSRIRTEHFPLTLESARPSHTSQYLCASSGRSPRTDTQYFGPGTRLTVL.

CDR3: CASSLYVGGDTQYF. The CDR3 DNA reads as TGCGCCAGCAGCTTGTATGTCGGTGGAGATACGCAGTATTTT. V usage is TRBV5-1 and J usage is TRBJ2-3; D gene ambiguous. The V end lost 1 base, the J end lost 5 bases, and 11 bases lay between the germline ends. The CDR3 sequence is 14 residues long. Germline-derived CDR1 and CDR2 are SGHRS and YFSETQ.

This clone was found once. The chain recombines TRBV5-1 with TRBJ2-6, with unresolved D. The CDR3 length is 14 residues. Deletions cut 5 bases from V and 3 bases from J, with 9 bases between. Per the germline V gene, CDR1 is SGHRS and CDR2 is YFSETQ. The CDR3 DNA reads as TGCGCCAGCAGAGAAGGAGATGGGGCCAACGTCCTGACTTTC. Translating gives CASREGDGANVLTF.

This clone showed up just once. CDR3 bases: TGTGCCAGCAGCATACGAAGGGGCACTGAAGCTTTCTTT. Its protein product is CASSIRRGTEAFF. This chain links TRBV7-6 with TRBJ1-1, with D possibly matching TRBD1 (5 bases). Trimming pared 5 bases from V and 4 bases from J, leaving 11 bases between. CDR3 length equals 13 residues. Germline CDR1 reads SGHVS; CDR2 reads FNYEAQ.

V gene TRBV27 combines with J gene TRBJ2-3; 12 bases map to TRBD2. With 7 bases clipped from V and 3 bases from J, the junction kept 2 bases outside the gene matches. Germline loops: CDR1 MNHEY, CDR2 SMNVEV (reference sequence). CDR3 length: 14 amino acids. The CDR3 spells CASTLAGGTDTQYF. The DNA of the CDR3 is TGTGCCAGCACACTAGCGGGAGGAACAGATACGCAGTATTTT.

V usage is TRBV28 and J usage is TRBJ2-1, with D perhaps TRBD1 (5 bases). Trimming took off 3 bases at V and 7 bases at J, with 13 bases between the two ends. The CDR3 spans 14 residues. Germline CDR1 is MDHEN and CDR2 is SYDVKM. CDR3 in amino acids: CASSLLDSTNEQFF. The CDR3 coding sequence is TGTGCCAGCAGTTTGCTTGACAGCACTAATGAGCAGTTCTTC.

The chain is built from TRBV11-2 and TRBJ2-1, with 7 bases matching TRBD2. Germline lookup yields CDR1 SGHAT and CDR2 FQNNGV. This CDR3 has 15 amino acids. Trimming took 5 bases from V and 8 from J; bases not matched to a gene: 12. CDR3 nucleotides: TGTGCCAGCAGCCGCGGGGAGCGGGGAAGAGATGAGCAGTTCTTC. It yields the protein CASSRGERGRDEQFF.

A few counts support this clone. V and J are TRBV25-1 and TRBJ2-6, with unresolved D. The CDR3 runs to 14 residues. Per germline, CDR1 MGHDK and CDR2 SYGVNS. V was shortened by 4 bases and J by 0 bases, with 4 bases between the two germline ends. The CDR3 coding sequence is TGTGCCAGCAGTGGTAACTCTGGGGCCAACGTCCTGACTTTC. Translated: CASSGNSGANVLTF.

The chain carries TRBV5-8 and TRBJ2-7, with TRBD2 identical over 9 bases. V gave up 0 bases and J gave up 7 bases; unmatched junction bases: 11. CDR1 and CDR2 from the germline V gene are SGHTS and YDEGEE. This CDR3 comprises 16 residues. CDR3 nucleotides: TGTGCCAGCAGCTTGGACCTAGCGGGAAGCCGGGGGGAGCAGTACTTC. It encodes CASSLDLAGSRGEQYF. Looking up the rest from reference TRBV5-8 and TRBJ2-7 gives the full variable domain: EAGVTQSPTHLIKTRGQQATLRCSPISGHTSVYWYQQALGLGLQFLLWYDEGEERNRGNFPPRFSGRQFPNYSSELNVNALELEDSALYLCASSLDLAGSRGEQYFGPGTRLTVT.

This clone was counted only a few times. The V gene is TRBV6-1, the J gene TRBJ1-5; D perhaps matches TRBD1 (6 bases). Germline assignment: CDR1 MNHNS and CDR2 SASEGT. There are 14 residues in the CDR3. V lost 3 bases to trimming and J lost 6 bases, with 12 bases between them. Here the CDR3 reads CASSDRGGGQPQHF. Here the CDR3 DNA reads TGTGCCAGCAGTGATAGGGGGGGCGGTCAGCCCCAGCATTTT.

The chain employs TRBV20-1 and TRBJ2-3; D is possibly TRBD1 (6 bases). The V end lost 3 bases, the J end lost 4 bases, and 14 bases lay between the germline ends. There are 14 residues in the CDR3. Germline V CDR1 and CDR2: DFQATT, SNEGSKA (reference sequence). In nucleotides, the CDR3 is TGCAGTGCTAGTGGGTCAGGGGATTCAGATACGCAGTATTTT. This encodes CSASGSGDSDTQYF.

This sequence joins TRBV29-1 and TRBJ2-1; the match to TRBD1 covers 7 bases. The CDR3 spans 16 residues. V was clipped by 4 bases and J by 0 bases; unmatched bases: 9. The germline V gene has CDR1 SQVTM and CDR2 ANQGSEA. The CDR3 loop reads CSVGDSPTSSYNEQFF. CDR3 in DNA: TGCAGCGTTGGGGACAGCCCAACGAGCTCCTACAATGAGCAGTTCTTC.

This rearrangement joins TRBV18 to TRBJ2-7; D unclear. There are 16 residues in the CDR3. V was shortened by 3 bases and J by 0 bases, with 15 bases between the two germline ends. Germline V gene data show CDR1 as KGHSH and CDR2 as LQKENI. The CDR3 protein is CASSPSVQASSYEQYF. The CDR3 DNA follows: TGTGCCAGCTCACCTTCTGTCCAGGCGAGCTCCTACGAGCAGTACTTC.

The chain joins TRBV27 to TRBJ2-7, with 7 bases identical to TRBD1. The CDR3 spans 14 residues. The germline gives CDR1 MNHEY, CDR2 SMNVEV (reference sequence). The V segment lost 3 bases and the J segment 5 bases; nucleotides outside the gene matches: 7. The CDR3 sequence is CASSFDRASHEQYF. The DNA of the CDR3 is TGTGCCAGCAGTTTCGACAGGGCTAGCCACGAGCAGTACTTC.

The chain uses TRBV13 and TRBJ2-7; 14 positions agree with TRBD2. The J segment lost 5 bases and the V segment lost 6 bases, leaving 3 bases of the junction unmatched. The CDR3 is 14 residues long. Germline CDR1 reads PRHDT; CDR2 reads FYEKMQ (reference sequence). CDR3 nucleotide sequence: TGTGCCAGCAGGGGGGGACTAGCGGGAGACGAGCAGTACTTC. It yields the protein CASRGGLAGDEQYF.

The chain is built from TRBV5-1 and TRBJ2-5; D might be TRBD2 (5 bases). Germline CDR1 reads SGHRS; CDR2 reads YFSETQ. This CDR3 is 14 amino acids long. V lost 0 bases to trimming and J lost 6 bases, with 12 bases between them. Written as DNA, the CDR3 is TGCGCCAGCAGCTTGGGAGTTGGGAGTCAGACCCAGTACTTC. It is translated as CASSLGVGSQTQYF.

V gene TRBV14 combines with J gene TRBJ2-7; D not resolved. CDR3 length: 14 amino acids. Trimming shortened V by 5 bases and J by 1 base, and 12 bases separated the two germline ends. Germline CDR1 SGHDN, CDR2 FVKESK. CDR3 in amino acids: CASSFQDRSYEQYF. The DNA of the CDR3 is TGTGCCAGCAGCTTTCAGGATCGGTCCTACGAGCAGTACTTC.

This chain uses TRBV6-5 with TRBJ2-1, with TRBD2 matching 7 bases. V lost 6 bases and J lost 0; bases outside the gene matches: 5. This CDR3 is 15 amino acids long. The germline V gene encodes CDR1 MNHEY and CDR2 SVGAGI. The CDR3: CASRGGGSSYNEQFF. The CDR3 region has the DNA TGTGCCAGCAGGGGTGGCGGGAGCTCCTACAATGAGCAGTTCTTC.